The rows below give T cell receptor beta chains drawn from one sample of a study of blood T cell repertoires in COVID-19. This table comes from immunoSEQ multiplex PCR, and its TCRdb copy is limited to in-frame clones, with some not included. The table records 60,000 to 70,000 clones, approximately 87% of them present only once. The sample taken for sequencing was peripheral blood. These receptors originate from a woman aged 60-75 years with acute or convalescent COVID-19. Both conserved end residues are part of each CDR3. The D gene is left open where the match is weak. Clone size is stated in some rows and not others, as once, few, many or a class when expanded.

D	V	size	J	DNA	CDR3
-	TRBV6-5	-	TRBJ1-2	TGTGCCAGCAGTTACTCGGCGGGTGCTAACTATGGCTACACCTTC	CASSYSAGANYGYTF
-	TRBV9	-	TRBJ2-5	TGTGCCAGCAGCCCGTCTCCGGGGTCCCAAGAGACCCAGTACTTC	CASSPSPGSQETQYF
TRBD2	TRBV19	once	TRBJ2-5	TGTGCCAGTAGTACCACCTCGGGAGCGGGGGAGACCCAGTACTTC	CASSTTSGAGETQYF
TRBD1	TRBV15	-	TRBJ1-1	TGTGCCACCAGCCGGACAGGGATCAGGAACACTGAAGCTTTCTTT	CATSRTGIRNTEAFF
-	TRBV3-1/TRBV3-2	-	TRBJ1-1	TGTGCCAGCAGCCAACTCGATGGCGGCACTGAAGCTTTCTTT	CASSQLDGGTEAFF
-	TRBV9	-	TRBJ1-3	TGTGCCAGCAGCGTAGGTCAGGGTATCGGAAACACCATATATTTT	CASSVGQGIGNTIYF
-	TRBV4-1	-	TRBJ1-4	TGCGCCAGCAGCCATCTACGCGGGGAGGGCTATGCAACTAATGAAAAACTGTTTTTT	CASSHLRGEGYATNEKLFF
TRBD1	TRBV7-2	-	TRBJ1-3	TGTGCCAGCAGCCAAGACGGGACAGGGCCTCGGGTTGGAAACACCATATATTTT	CASSQDGTGPRVGNTIYF
TRBD1	TRBV7-2	-	TRBJ1-3	TGTGCCAGCAGCTTAGCCTTGTGGGACAGCTCTGGAAACACCATATATTTT	CASSLALWDSSGNTIYF
TRBD1	TRBV29-1	-	TRBJ2-2	TGCAGCGTCGACAGGGGTACGAACACCGGGGAGCTGTTTTTT	CSVDRGTNTGELFF
TRBD2	TRBV11-3	-	TRBJ2-5	TGTGCCAGCAGTCGCGGGACTAGCGGGAGCCCGACCAAAGAGACCCAGTACTTC	CASSRGTSGSPTKETQYF
TRBD1	TRBV7-8	-	TRBJ1-3	TGTGCCAGCAGCCATCTTCTGGGGGACAGGTTTTCTACAAGCTCTGGAAACACCATATATTTT	CASSHLLGDRFSTSSGNTIYF
TRBD2	TRBV3-1/TRBV3-2	once	TRBJ2-5	TGTGCCAGCAGCCCGCGGGACTACCCTATAAGAGAGACCCAGTACTTC	CASSPRDYPIRETQYF
-	TRBV30	-	TRBJ1-2	TGTGCCTGGAGAGGGACACAGTATGGCTACACCTTC	CAWRGTQYGYTF
-	TRBV7-9	-	TRBJ1-6	TGTGCCAGCAGCTTCTCTGATTCACCCCTCCACTTT	CASSFSDSPLHF
-	TRBV5-1	-	TRBJ1-1	TGCGCCAGCAGCTTGGTTCTTCGGGGGACTGAAGCTTTCTTT	CASSLVLRGTEAFF
TRBD1	TRBV7-2	-	TRBJ1-2	TGTGCCAGCAGCTGGAACAGGGGGTATGGCTACACCTTC	CASSWNRGYGYTF
-	TRBV5-1	-	TRBJ2-5	TGCGCCAGCAGCGTCTTGGGCAGGGGTCAAGAGACCCAGTACTTC	CASSVLGRGQETQYF
-	TRBV29-1	-	TRBJ1-2	TGCAGCGTTGGGGCGGGAATTGGGGGCTACACCTTC	CSVGAGIGGYTF
TRBD1	TRBV5-4	-	TRBJ1-1	TGTGCCAGCAGCTTTCAGGGGGACACTGAAGCTTTCTTT	CASSFQGDTEAFF
-	TRBV27	-	TRBJ2-3	TGTGCCAGCAGACCCGACTACACAGATACGCAGTATTTT	CASRPDYTDTQYF
-	TRBV3-1/TRBV3-2	-	TRBJ1-1	TGTGCCAGCAGCCAGGATACAGGGTTGATGACTGAAGCTTTCTTT	CASSQDTGLMTEAFF
TRBD1	TRBV18	-	TRBJ1-5	TGTGCCAGCTCACTAGGGACAGGGAGCAATCAGCCCCAGCATTTT	CASSLGTGSNQPQHF
TRBD1	TRBV5-4	-	TRBJ1-2	TGTGCCAGCAGCCACAGACAGGGTGGCTATGGCTACACCTTC	CASSHRQGGYGYTF
TRBD2	TRBV5-1	-	TRBJ2-1	TGCGCCAGCAGCTTGGGGCCGGGACTAGCCTCCTACAATGAGCAGTTCTTC	CASSLGPGLASYNEQFF
TRBD1	TRBV7-2	-	TRBJ2-5	TGTGCCAGCAGCATTGGACAGGGCAAGTCCCAGTACTTC	CASSIGQGKSQYF
-	TRBV20-1	-	TRBJ2-5	TGCAGTGCTAGAGGTGGCCCTACCCAGTACTTC	CSARGGPTQYF
-	TRBV29-1	-	TRBJ2-2	TGCAGCGGTGGGGCAGGGACCGGGGAGCTGTTTTTT	CSGGAGTGELFF